The 8 T cell receptor beta chains in this list originate from one sample, sequenced in a study of breast tumors, draining lymph nodes, adjacent tissues. Axillary draining lymph nodes of breast cancer patients supplied the node samples. TCRdb reanalysed the multiplex PCR reads using MiXCR and keeps one entry per CDR3 protein. There are 250,000 or so distinct CDR3 sequences in the sample; over 25% occur only once, and about 1.2% lies in the top ten. Sequences were obtained from axillary lymph node tissue. The receptors stem from a female donor with breast cancer. Some clones in this sample may be carry-over from other donors' samples.

This clonotype has ten or more counts. The gene calls are TRBV9 and TRBJ1-6; TRBD1 is a possible D gene (5 bases). There are 15 residues in the CDR3. Germline CDR1 reads SGDLS; CDR2 reads YYNGEE. V lost 4 bases and J lost 4, with 12 bases in between. The CDR3 DNA follows: TGTGCCAGCAGCCAAGTTGGGGGGTATAATTCACCCCTCCACTTT. Translating it yields CASSQVGGYNSPLHF.

This clonotype was counted once. A much larger clone sits a single nucleotide away, making a read error possible. The chain recombines TRBV9 with TRBJ2-1; 15 bases agree with TRBD2. The CDR3 runs to 17 residues. Germline CDR1 reads SGDLS; CDR2 reads YYNGEE. CDR3 loop: CASSPGLAGGVYTEQFF. The CDR3 bases are TGTGCCAGCAGCCCGGGACTAGCGGGAGGTGTCTACACTGAGCAGTTCTTC.

The J gene is TRBJ1-5, the V gene TRBV19; D is unresolved. The germline V and J ends were trimmed by 5 bases and 11 bases, with 13 bases remaining between them. Germline V gives CDR1 LNHDA, CDR2 SQIVND (reference sequence). The length of the CDR3 is 12 residues. The DNA for the CDR3 is TGTGCCAGTAGTCCCTCGGTAAGAGCCCAGCATTTT. Residues: CASSPSVRAQHF.

This clonotype was counted ten times or more. The chain combines TRBV5-1 with TRBJ2-1; possibly TRBD1 for D (6 bases). The CDR3 is 14 residues long. V shed 2 bases and J shed 8 bases, with 14 bases lying between them. Germline V gives CDR1 SGHRS, CDR2 YFSETQ. As DNA, the CDR3 is TGCGCCAGCAGCTTCCCGGGACATTACGATGAGCAGTTCTTC. Protein sequence: CASSFPGHYDEQFF.

This clonotype was seen more than once but under ten times. The J gene is TRBJ2-3, the V gene TRBV6-1; D remains ambiguous. The germline CDR1 and CDR2 sequences are MNHNS and SASEGT. V was trimmed by 7 bases and J by 3 bases, leaving 11 bases between them. This CDR3 spans 13 amino acids. The CDR3 sequence is CASKSPATDTQYF. The CDR3, as DNA: TGTGCCAGCAAATCACCAGCAACAGATACGCAGTATTTT.

A few counts support this clonotype. The CDR3 DNA reads as TGTGCCAGCAGCTTAGGGGTAGTCACTGAAGCTTTCTTT. It specifies CASSLGVVTEAFF. V and J are TRBV11-1 and TRBJ1-1, with D unresolved. Trimming pared 1 base from V and 4 bases from J, leaving 7 bases between. This CDR3 has 13 amino acids. Germline V gene data show CDR1 as SGHAT and CDR2 as FQDESV (reference sequence).

Regarding this clonotype: Just one base apart from a much larger clone, this may be a read error. The chain carries TRBV20-1 and TRBJ2-1, with 10 bases that match TRBD2. V shed 8 bases, J shed 6 bases, and the junction held 13 bases outside the gene matches. This CDR3 has 15 residues. Germline CDR1 and CDR2: DFQATT and SNEGSKA (reference sequence). The CDR3 nucleotides read TGCAGTACCGAGGGAACTAGCGGGACTACCAATGAGCAGTTCTTC. It is translated as CSTEGTSGTTNEQFF.

This clonotype has only a few counts. CDR3 in amino acids: CASLRLADRVQYF. The CDR3, as DNA: TGTGCCAGCCTCCGATTAGCCGATAGGGTGCAGTACTTC. This chain links TRBV6-2 or TRBV6-3 with TRBJ2-7; D is undetermined. The CDR3 is 13 residues long. CDR1 and CDR2 (germline): MNHEY, SVGEGT. V dropped 8 bases and J dropped 9 bases, with 20 bases sitting between them.